This T cell receptor (beta chain) was sequenced for a study of blood T cell repertoires in COVID-19. Looking at the study overall: Samples taken during acute and convalescent COVID-19 were collected in the United States, Italy and Spain. PBMCs, B-cell-depleted T cells, or T cells were the source of the cDNA or gDNA that made up the material.

From germline, CDR1 is LGHNA and CDR2 YNFKEQ. The CDR3 runs 16 residues. The V and J ends lost 1 base and 3 bases, in that order; junction bases with no gene match: 3. As handled by the study authors: Amplification of reference gene primers provided the estimated nucleated cell counts. Only in-frame clones appear in the TCRdb table, and some are missing; sequencing was by immunoSEQ multiplex PCR. D and trimming were read from the DNA, whereas the V and J calls and clone size are those reported in that table. The data contain 72,000 or so clones, 65% to 90% of them singletons. The sample comprised peripheral blood. The chain couples TRBV4-2 to TRBJ2-1; 10 nucleotides agree with TRBD2. This TCR was sampled from a man older than 75 with active COVID-19. The CDR3 loop reads CASSQGVAGGYNEQFF. CDR3 nucleotide sequence: TGTGCCAGCAGCCAAGGGGTAGCGGGGGGCTACAATGAGCAGTTCTTC.